Below, 20 T cell receptor beta chains from the same sample are listed, as sequenced in a study of CD8 T cells in Susac syndrome. Random hexamers served to reverse transcribe roughly 0.5 to 1 ug RNA. Using its own MiXCR run on the immunoSEQ multiplex PCR reads, TCRdb lists one record per CDR3 protein. The table has some 190,000 distinct CDR3 sequences, approximately 96% seen once. The sample consisted of CD4+ T cells from PBMCs. These receptors were collected from a human donor with multiple sclerosis.

This clonotype was seen just once. The chain carries TRBV7-7 and TRBJ2-2; 7 bases map to TRBD1. This CDR3 region has 14 residues. Looked up from germline, CDR1 is SSHAT and CDR2 is FNYEAQ (reference sequence). Trimming cost V 5 bases and J 6 bases; bases outside gene matches: 6. The CDR3 loop is CASSPDRAAGELFF. DNA of the CDR3: TGTGCCAGCAGCCCCGACAGGGCCGCCGGGGAGCTGTTTTTT.

The rearrangement joins TRBV14 to TRBJ2-5; the D is unclear. This CDR3 is 12 amino acids long. Germline V gene lookup returns CDR1 SGHDN and CDR2 FVKESK. V gave up 1 base and J gave up 7 bases, with 7 bases separating them. The CDR3 bases are TGTGCCAGCAGCCAAGGGTTGTGGACCCAGTACTTC. It yields the protein CASSQGLWTQYF. The whole variable domain, remainder taken from reference TRBV14 and TRBJ2-5, is EAGVTQFPSHSVIEKGQTVTLRCDPISGHDNLYWYRRVMGKEIKFLLHFVKESKQDESGMPNNRFLAERTGGTYSTLKVQPAELEDSGVYFCASSQGLWTQYFGPGTRLLVL.

The gene calls are TRBV12-3 or TRBV12-4 and TRBJ1-5, with TRBD1 matching over 10 bases. Losses at the gene ends were 7 bases for V and 0 bases for J; bases not matched to a gene: 12. The CDR3 length is 18 residues. CDR3 nucleotides: TGTGCCAGCACTCGACAGGGGGCAGGTACTATTAGCAATCAGCCCCAGCATTTT. This codes for CASTRQGAGTISNQPQHF.

The chain combines TRBV10-3 with TRBJ2-4; 8 nucleotides agree with TRBD1. Trimming at V came to 2 bases and at J to 13 bases, leaving 1 base not matched to a gene. Germline CDR1 ENHRY, CDR2 SYGVKD. This CDR3 is built from 11 residues. The CDR3 DNA reads TGTGCCATCAGTGAGGGGACAGGACAGTACTTC. Translation: CAISEGTGQYF.

This chain joins TRBV9 and TRBJ2-3, with TRBD1 matching over 7 bases. Trimming at V came to 7 bases and at J to 2 bases, leaving 7 bases not matched to a gene. The CDR3 runs 14 residues. The germline CDR1 and CDR2 sequences are SGDLS and YYNGEE. CDR3 sequence: CASSRGLDTDTQYF. The CDR3, as DNA: TGTGCCAGCTCTAGGGGGCTTGACACAGATACGCAGTATTTT.

This sequence joins TRBV6-5 and TRBJ2-5, with no clear D. V was trimmed by 10 bases and J by 8 bases, leaving 20 bases between them. Germline values: CDR1 MNHEY, CDR2 SVGAGI. This CDR3 contains 13 residues. The CDR3 DNA follows: TGTGCCACGGCGAACCTTGGACGGTCCACCCAGTACTTC. Amino acid sequence: CATANLGRSTQYF.

The chain joins TRBV3-1 to TRBJ2-1; D gene ambiguous. The CDR3 is made up of 14 amino acids. The ends were cut back, 0 bases at V and 4 bases at J, with 7 bases in the middle. Germline V CDR1 and CDR2: LGHDT, YNNKEL (reference sequence). The CDR3 DNA reads TGTGCCAGCAGCCAAGATCCCAGATACAATGAGCAGTTCTTC. This encodes CASSQDPRYNEQFF.

This chain uses TRBV29-1 with TRBJ1-1, with D hard to call. The CDR3 contains 12 residues. V was clipped by 3 bases and J by 8 bases, with 13 bases between them. The germline gives CDR1 SQVTM, CDR2 ANQGSEA. The CDR3 nucleotides read TGCAGCGTTGACAAGGCAGCCAGCGAAGCTTTCTTT. Its protein product is CSVDKAASEAFF.

A single count supports this clonotype. The rearrangement joins TRBV6-5 to TRBJ1-6; 8 nucleotides align to TRBD1. This CDR3 is built from 15 residues. Germline CDR1 MNHEY, CDR2 SVGAGI. Germline trimming cut 5 bases from V and 10 bases from J; bases unmatched to any gene: 10. The DNA of the CDR3 is TGTGCCAGCAGTCCGCCAGGGACAGGACGCTCACCCCTCCACTTT. Residues: CASSPPGTGRSPLHF.

The chain employs TRBV30 and TRBJ1-6; D unresolved. This CDR3 spans 16 amino acids. Trimming took 0 bases from V and 2 from J, leaving 11 bases between them. The germline V gene encodes CDR1 GTSNPN and CDR2 SVGIG (reference sequence). The CDR3 region is CAWSVERGAYNSPLHF. CDR3 DNA: TGTGCCTGGAGTGTAGAGCGGGGTGCCTATAATTCACCCCTCCACTTT.

The V call is TRBV29-1, the J call TRBJ2-1; 9 bases are a match to TRBD2. CDR3 length equals 14 residues. After removal of 7 bases from V and 4 bases from J, the junction contained 8 bases not matched to a gene. The germline V gene has CDR1 SQVTM and CDR2 ANQGSEA. The CDR3 is CSAYLAGRYNEQFF. In DNA, the CDR3 is TGCAGCGCCTACCTAGCGGGGCGTTACAATGAGCAGTTCTTC.

The chain employs TRBV5-1 and TRBJ2-7; 8 nucleotides agree with TRBD1. This CDR3 spans 15 amino acids. Trimming removed 6 bases from V and 2 bases from J; junction bases left unmatched: 10. Germline-derived CDR1 and CDR2 are SGHRS and YFSETQ. The CDR3 spells CASTVTGTGPYEQYF. For the CDR3, the DNA is TGCGCCAGCACTGTTACCGGGACAGGTCCCTACGAGCAGTACTTC.

The chain is built from TRBV29-1 and TRBJ1-1; D remains unclear. The CDR3 covers 12 residues. Germline V CDR1 and CDR2: SQVTM, ANQGSEA. Trimming shortened V by 4 bases and J by 1 base, and 7 bases separated the two germline ends. For the CDR3, the DNA is TGCAGCGTTGTTATCCGGAACACTGAAGCTTTCTTT. Translation: CSVVIRNTEAFF.

This clonotype has just a few counts. This rearrangement joins TRBV19 to TRBJ1-2, with D possibly TRBD1 on 5 matching bases. Trimming took 5 bases from V and 6 from J, leaving 7 bases between them. CDR1 and CDR2 from the germline V gene are LNHDA and SQIVND (reference sequence). This CDR3 has 11 amino acids. CDR3 in amino acids: CASSLGHGYTF. The CDR3 nucleotides are TGTGCCAGTAGTCTGGGGCATGGCTACACCTTC.

The gene calls are TRBV27 and TRBJ2-3; D gene unclear. This CDR3 has 14 amino acids. The germline V gene has CDR1 MNHEY and CDR2 SMNVEV (reference sequence). The V end was cut by 3 bases, the J end by 4 bases, with 11 bases between. The CDR3 loop is CASSLAAGPDTQYF. Written as DNA, the CDR3 is TGTGCCAGCAGTTTGGCGGCCGGCCCAGATACGCAGTATTTT.

V is TRBV20-1 and J is TRBJ1-4; 7 bases line up with TRBD1. The CDR3 contains 15 residues. The V gene's germline CDR1 is DFQATT and CDR2 SNEGSKA (reference sequence). The J segment lost 5 bases and the V segment lost 4 bases, leaving 10 bases of the junction unmatched. This CDR3 is CSATLQGFGNEKLFF. CDR3 DNA sequence: TGCAGTGCTACGTTACAGGGGTTCGGGAATGAAAAACTGTTTTTT.

The chain has TRBV4-1 and TRBJ1-2; perhaps TRBD1 as D (5 bases). The germline V gene has CDR1 MGHRA and CDR2 YSYEKL. Trimming removed 1 base from V and 0 bases from J, with 9 bases in between. The CDR3 totals 15 residues. The CDR3 DNA is TGCGCCAGCAGCCAAGGAACAGGAGCTAACTATGGCTACACCTTC. The encoded protein is CASSQGTGANYGYTF.

The CDR3: CASSGETQYF. The CDR3 coding sequence is TGTGCCAGCTCTGGGGAGACCCAGTACTTC. The V gene is TRBV18, the J gene TRBJ2-5; no definite D call. The CDR3 is 10 residues long. The V gene lost 6 bases and the J gene lost 5 bases, with 4 bases spanning the gap. Germline V gene lookup returns CDR1 KGHSH and CDR2 LQKENI.

The chain links TRBV6-5 to TRBJ2-7; D is possibly TRBD1 (5 bases). Trimming took off 0 bases at V and 4 bases at J, with 19 bases between the two ends. The CDR3 has 17 amino acids. CDR1 and CDR2 from the germline V gene are MNHEY and SVGAGI. The CDR3 reads CASSYSRSILRGYEQYF. The CDR3 DNA sequence: TGTGCCAGCAGTTACTCCCGGTCAATCCTAAGGGGTTACGAGCAGTACTTC.

The chain uses TRBV20-1 and TRBJ2-7; possibly TRBD2 for D (6 bases). Per the germline V gene, CDR1 is DFQATT and CDR2 is SNEGSKA (reference sequence). The CDR3 sequence is 15 residues long. V lost 5 bases and J 0 bases, leaving 17 bases between the germline ends. CDR3 sequence: CSASPSGVASYEQYF. The DNA for the CDR3 is TGCAGTGCTTCGCCATCGGGGGTGGCCTCCTACGAGCAGTACTTC.